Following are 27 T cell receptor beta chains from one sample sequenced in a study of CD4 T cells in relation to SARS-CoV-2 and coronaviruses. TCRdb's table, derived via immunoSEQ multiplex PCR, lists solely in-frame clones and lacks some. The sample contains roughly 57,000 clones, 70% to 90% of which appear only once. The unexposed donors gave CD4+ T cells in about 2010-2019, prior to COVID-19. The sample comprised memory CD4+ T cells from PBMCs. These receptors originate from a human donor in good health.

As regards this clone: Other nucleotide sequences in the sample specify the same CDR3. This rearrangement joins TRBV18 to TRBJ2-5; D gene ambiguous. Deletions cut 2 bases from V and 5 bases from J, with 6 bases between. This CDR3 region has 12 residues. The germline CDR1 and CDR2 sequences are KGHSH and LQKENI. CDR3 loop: CASSPRQETQYF. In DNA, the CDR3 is TGTGCCAGCTCACCAAGGCAGGAGACCCAGTACTTC.

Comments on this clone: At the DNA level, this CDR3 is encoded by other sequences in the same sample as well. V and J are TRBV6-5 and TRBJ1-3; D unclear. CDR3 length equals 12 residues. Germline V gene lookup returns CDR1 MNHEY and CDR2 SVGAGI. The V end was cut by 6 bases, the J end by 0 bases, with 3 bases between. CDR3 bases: TGTGCCAGCAGAAGCTCTGGAAACACCATATATTTT. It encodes CASRSSGNTIYF.

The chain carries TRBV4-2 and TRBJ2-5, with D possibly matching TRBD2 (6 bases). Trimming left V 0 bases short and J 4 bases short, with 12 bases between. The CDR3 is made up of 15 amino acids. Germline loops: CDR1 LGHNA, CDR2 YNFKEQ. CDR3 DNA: TGTGCCAGCAGCCAAGATAGGACTATCATAGAGACCCAGTACTTC. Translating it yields CASSQDRTIIETQYF.

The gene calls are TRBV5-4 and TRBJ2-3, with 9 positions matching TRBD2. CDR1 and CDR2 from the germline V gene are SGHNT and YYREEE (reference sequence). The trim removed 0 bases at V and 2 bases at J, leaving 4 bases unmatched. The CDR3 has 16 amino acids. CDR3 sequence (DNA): TGTGCCAGCAGCTTGGCTAGCGGGATAAACACAGATACGCAGTATTTT. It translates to CASSLASGINTDTQYF.

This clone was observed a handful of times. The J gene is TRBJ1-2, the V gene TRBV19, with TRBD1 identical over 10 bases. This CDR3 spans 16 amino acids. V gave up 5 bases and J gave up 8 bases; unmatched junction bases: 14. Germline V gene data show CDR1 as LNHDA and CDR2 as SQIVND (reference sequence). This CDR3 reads CASSPSPGTGAKGYTF. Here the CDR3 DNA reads TGTGCCAGTAGTCCCAGCCCCGGGACAGGGGCGAAGGGCTACACCTTC.

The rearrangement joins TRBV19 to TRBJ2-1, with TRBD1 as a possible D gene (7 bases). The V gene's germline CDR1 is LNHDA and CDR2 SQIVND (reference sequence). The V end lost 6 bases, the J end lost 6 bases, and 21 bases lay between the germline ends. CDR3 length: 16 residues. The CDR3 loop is CASSQKGGQGGNEQFF. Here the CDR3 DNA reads TGTGCCAGTAGCCAGAAAGGCGGGCAGGGGGGCAATGAGCAGTTCTTC.

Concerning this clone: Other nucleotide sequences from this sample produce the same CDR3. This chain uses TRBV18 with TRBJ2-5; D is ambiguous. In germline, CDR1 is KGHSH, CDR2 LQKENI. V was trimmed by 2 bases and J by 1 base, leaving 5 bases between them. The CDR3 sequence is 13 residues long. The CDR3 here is CASSPGLQETQYF. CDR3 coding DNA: TGTGCCAGCTCACCAGGTCTCCAAGAGACCCAGTACTTC. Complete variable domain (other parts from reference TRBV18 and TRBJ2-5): NAGVMQNPRHLVRRRGQEARLRCSPMKGHSHVYWYRQLPEEGLKFMVYLQKENIIDESGMPKERFSAEFPKEGPSILRIQQVVRGDSAAYFCASSPGLQETQYFGPGTRLLVL.

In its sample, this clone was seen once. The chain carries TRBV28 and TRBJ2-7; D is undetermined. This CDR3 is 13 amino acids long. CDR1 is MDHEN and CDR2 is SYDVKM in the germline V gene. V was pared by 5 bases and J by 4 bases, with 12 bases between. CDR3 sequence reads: CASSPSERYEQYF. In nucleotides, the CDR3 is TGTGCCAGCAGTCCGAGTGAGCGATACGAGCAGTACTTC.

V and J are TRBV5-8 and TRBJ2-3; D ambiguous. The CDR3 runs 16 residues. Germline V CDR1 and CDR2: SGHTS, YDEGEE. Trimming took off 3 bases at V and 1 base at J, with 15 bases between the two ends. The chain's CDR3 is CASSSPAFRRTDTQYF. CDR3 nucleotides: TGTGCCAGCAGCTCTCCGGCCTTCAGGCGCACAGATACGCAGTATTTT. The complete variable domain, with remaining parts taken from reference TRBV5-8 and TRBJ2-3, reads EAGVTQSPTHLIKTRGQQATLRCSPISGHTSVYWYQQALGLGLQFLLWYDEGEERNRGNFPPRFSGRQFPNYSSELNVNALELEDSALYLCASSSPAFRRTDTQYFGPGTRLTVL.

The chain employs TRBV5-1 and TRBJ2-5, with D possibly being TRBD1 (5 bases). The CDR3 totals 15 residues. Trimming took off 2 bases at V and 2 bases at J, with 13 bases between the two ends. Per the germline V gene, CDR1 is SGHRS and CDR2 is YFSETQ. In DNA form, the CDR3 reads TGCGCCAGCAGCTTAACGACAGACTCTCAAGAGACCCAGTACTTC. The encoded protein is CASSLTTDSQETQYF.

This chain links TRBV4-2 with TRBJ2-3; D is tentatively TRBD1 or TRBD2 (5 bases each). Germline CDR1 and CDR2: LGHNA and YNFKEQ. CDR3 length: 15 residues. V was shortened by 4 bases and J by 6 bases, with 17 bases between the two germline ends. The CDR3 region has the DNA TGTGCCAGCAGCCCAGGGCCCGGGGCCGCCGATACGCAGTATTTT. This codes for CASSPGPGAADTQYF.

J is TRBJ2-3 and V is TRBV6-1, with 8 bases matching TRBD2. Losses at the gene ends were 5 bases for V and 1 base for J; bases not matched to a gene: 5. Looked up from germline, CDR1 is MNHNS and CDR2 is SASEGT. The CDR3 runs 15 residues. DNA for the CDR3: TGTGCCAGCAGTTTGAGCGGGAGCGGCACAGATACGCAGTATTTT. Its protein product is CASSLSGSGTDTQYF.

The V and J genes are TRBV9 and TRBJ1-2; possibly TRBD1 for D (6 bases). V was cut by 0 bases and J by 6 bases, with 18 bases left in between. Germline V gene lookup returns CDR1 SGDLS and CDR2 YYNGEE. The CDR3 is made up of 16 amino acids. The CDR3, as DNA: TGTGCCAGCAGCGTAGACGGGACAAGGCGAAGTGATGGCTACACCTTC. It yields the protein CASSVDGTRRSDGYTF. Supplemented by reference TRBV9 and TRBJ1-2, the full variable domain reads DSGVTQTPKHLITATGQRVTLRCSPRSGDLSVYWYQQSLDQGLQFLIQYYNGEERAKGNILERFSAQQFPDLHSELNLSSLELGDSALYFCASSVDGTRRSDGYTFGSGTRLTVV.

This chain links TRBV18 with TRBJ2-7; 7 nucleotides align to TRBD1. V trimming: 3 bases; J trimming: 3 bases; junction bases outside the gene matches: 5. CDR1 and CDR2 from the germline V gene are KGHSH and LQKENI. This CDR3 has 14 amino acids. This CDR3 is CASSPRDSNYEQYF. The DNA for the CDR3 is TGTGCCAGCTCACCCCGGGACAGTAACTACGAGCAGTACTTC.

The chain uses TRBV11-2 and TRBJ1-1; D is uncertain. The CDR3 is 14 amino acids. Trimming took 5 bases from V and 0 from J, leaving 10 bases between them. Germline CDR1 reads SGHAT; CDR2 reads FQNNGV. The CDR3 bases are TGTGCCAGCAGCGCATCACGAGTGAACACTGAAGCTTTCTTT. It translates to CASSASRVNTEAFF.

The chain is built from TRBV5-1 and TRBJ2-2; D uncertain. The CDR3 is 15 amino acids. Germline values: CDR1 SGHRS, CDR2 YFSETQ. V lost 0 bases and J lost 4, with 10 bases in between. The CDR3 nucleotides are TGCGCCAGCAGCTTGGGGACCGGTACCACCGGGGAGCTGTTTTTT. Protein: CASSLGTGTTGELFF.

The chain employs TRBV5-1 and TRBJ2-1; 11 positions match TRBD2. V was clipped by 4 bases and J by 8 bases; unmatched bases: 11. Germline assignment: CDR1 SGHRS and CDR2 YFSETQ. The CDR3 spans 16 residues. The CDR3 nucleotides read TGCGCCAGCAGCGCTATAGCGGGAGGGCGTTCCGATGAGCAGTTCTTC. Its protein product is CASSAIAGGRSDEQFF. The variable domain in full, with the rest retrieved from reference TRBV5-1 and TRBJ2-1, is KAGVTQTPRYLIKTRGQQVTLSCSPISGHRSVSWYQQTPGQGLQFLFEYFSETQRNKGNFPGRFSGRQFSNSRSEMNVSTLELGDSALYLCASSAIAGGRSDEQFFGPGTRLTVL.

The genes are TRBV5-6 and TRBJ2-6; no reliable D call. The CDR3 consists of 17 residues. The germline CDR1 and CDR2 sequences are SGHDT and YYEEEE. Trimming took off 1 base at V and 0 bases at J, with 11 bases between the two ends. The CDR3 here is CASSLPTVASGANVLTF. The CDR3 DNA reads TGTGCCAGCAGCTTGCCGACGGTCGCCTCTGGGGCCAACGTCCTGACTTTC.

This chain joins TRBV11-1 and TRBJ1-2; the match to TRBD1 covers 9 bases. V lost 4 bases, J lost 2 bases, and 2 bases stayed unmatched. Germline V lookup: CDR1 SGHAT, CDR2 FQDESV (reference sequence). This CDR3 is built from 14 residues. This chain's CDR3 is CASSSGTGNYGYTF. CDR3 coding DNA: TGTGCCAGCAGCTCCGGGACAGGGAACTATGGCTACACCTTC.

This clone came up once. CDR3: CASSQRSQPQHF. DNA of the CDR3: TGTGCCAGCAGCCAACGTTCTCAGCCCCAGCATTTT. This chain joins TRBV3-1 (or the pseudogene TRBV3-2) and TRBJ1-5; D ambiguous. The length of the CDR3 is 12 residues. Germline loops: CDR1 LGHDT, CDR2 YNNKEL (reference sequence). Trimming pared 2 bases from V and 6 bases from J, leaving 5 bases between.

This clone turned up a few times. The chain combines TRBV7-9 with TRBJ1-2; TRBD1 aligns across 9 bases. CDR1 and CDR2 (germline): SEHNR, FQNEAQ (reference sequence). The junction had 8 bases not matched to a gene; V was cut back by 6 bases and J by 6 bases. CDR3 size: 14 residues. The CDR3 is CASRDRDRENGYTF. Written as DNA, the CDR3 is TGTGCCAGCAGGGACCGGGACAGGGAGAATGGCTACACCTTC.

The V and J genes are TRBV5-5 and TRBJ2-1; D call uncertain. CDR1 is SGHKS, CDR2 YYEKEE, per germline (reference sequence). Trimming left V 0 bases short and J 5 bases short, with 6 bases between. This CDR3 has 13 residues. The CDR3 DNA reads TGTGCCAGCAGCTTGGCCTGGGACAATGAGCAGTTCTTC. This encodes CASSLAWDNEQFF.

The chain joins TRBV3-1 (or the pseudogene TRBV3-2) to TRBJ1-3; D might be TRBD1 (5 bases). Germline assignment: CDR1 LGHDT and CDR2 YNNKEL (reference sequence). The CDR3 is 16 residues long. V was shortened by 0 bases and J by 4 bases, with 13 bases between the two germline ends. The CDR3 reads CASSQDAAGGGNTIYF. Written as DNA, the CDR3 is TGTGCCAGCAGCCAAGATGCGGCTGGGGGAGGAAACACCATATATTTT.

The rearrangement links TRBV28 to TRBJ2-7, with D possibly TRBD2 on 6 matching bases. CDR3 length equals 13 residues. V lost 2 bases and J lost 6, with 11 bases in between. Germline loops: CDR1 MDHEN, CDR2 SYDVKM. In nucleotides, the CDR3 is TGTGCCAGCAGTTTAGGCAGGGAGGCCGAGCAGTACTTC. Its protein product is CASSLGREAEQYF.

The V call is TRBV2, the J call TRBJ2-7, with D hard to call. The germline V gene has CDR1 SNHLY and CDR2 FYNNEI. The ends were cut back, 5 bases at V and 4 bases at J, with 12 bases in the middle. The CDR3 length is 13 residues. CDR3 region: CASSSWWRYEQYF. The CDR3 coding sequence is TGTGCCAGCAGTTCGTGGTGGCGGTACGAGCAGTACTTC.

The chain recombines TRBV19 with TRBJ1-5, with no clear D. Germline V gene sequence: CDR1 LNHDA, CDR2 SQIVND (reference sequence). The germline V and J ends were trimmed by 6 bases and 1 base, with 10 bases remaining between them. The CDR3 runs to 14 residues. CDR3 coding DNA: TGTGCCAGTAGCGGGGAATTGAGCAATCAGCCCCAGCATTTT. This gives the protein CASSGELSNQPQHF.

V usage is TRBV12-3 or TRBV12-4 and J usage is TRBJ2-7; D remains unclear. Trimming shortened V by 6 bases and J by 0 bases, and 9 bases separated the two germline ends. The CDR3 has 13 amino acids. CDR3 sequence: CASSPDFSYEQYF. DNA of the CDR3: TGTGCCAGCAGCCCAGACTTCTCCTACGAGCAGTACTTC.